One sample yielded the 14 T cell receptor beta chains listed below, sequenced in a study of cytomegalovirus exposure and HLA in healthy donors. Measured with immunoSEQ multiplex PCR; TCRdb has only the in-frame clones, and not every one. The repertoire has about 110,000 clones, about 85% of them found once; the top ten carry approximately 3%. What was sequenced was PBMCs. All receptors derive from a woman aged 18-30 years in good health and CMV-seronegative.

The genes are TRBV5-6 and TRBJ2-3; D is undetermined. The CDR3 is made up of 12 amino acids. Looked up from germline, CDR1 is SGHDT and CDR2 is YYEEEE. V lost 1 base, J lost 6 bases, and 6 bases lay in between. The CDR3 reads CASSLSSDTQYF. CDR3 nucleotide sequence: TGTGCCAGCAGCTTGAGTAGTGATACGCAGTATTTT.

CDR3 loop: CASSQDVRTGHEQYF. CDR3 nucleotides: TGTGCCAGCAGCCAAGATGTACGGACAGGTCACGAGCAGTACTTC. The chain employs TRBV4-2 and TRBJ2-7, with TRBD1 identical over 7 bases. The V segment lost 0 bases and the J segment 5 bases; nucleotides outside the gene matches: 7. Germline lookup yields CDR1 LGHNA and CDR2 YNFKEQ. This CDR3 is 15 amino acids long.

J is TRBJ2-3 and V is TRBV5-1; TRBD1 agrees at 11 bases. J gave up 5 bases and V 3 bases, and 5 bases lay outside the gene matches. In germline, CDR1 is SGHRS, CDR2 YFSETQ. The CDR3 is 15 amino acids. CDR3 nucleotide sequence: TGCGCCAGCAGCTCGGACAGGGGGCTGGGAGATACGCAGTATTTT. Its translation: CASSSDRGLGDTQYF.

The rearrangement uses TRBV7-9 and TRBJ2-7; 10 nucleotides agree with TRBD1. This CDR3 has 15 residues. V trimming: 3 bases; J trimming: 4 bases; junction bases outside the gene matches: 6. Per the germline V gene, CDR1 is SEHNR and CDR2 is FQNEAQ (reference sequence). The CDR3 sequence is CASSFGDRGGYEQYF. In DNA, the CDR3 is TGTGCCAGCAGCTTTGGGGACAGGGGTGGATACGAGCAGTACTTC.

J is TRBJ1-1 and V is TRBV9; TRBD1 matches at 11 bases. Trimming cost V 3 bases and J 5 bases; bases outside gene matches: 3. Germline CDR1 reads SGDLS; CDR2 reads YYNGEE. The CDR3 loop spans 14 amino acids. CDR3 sequence (DNA): TGTGCCAGCAGCGGGACAGGGGGCGGGACTGAAGCTTTCTTT. Its protein is CASSGTGGGTEAFF. The full variable domain, in which reference TRBV9 and TRBJ1-1 provide the parts outside the CDR3, is DSGVTQTPKHLITATGQRVTLRCSPRSGDLSVYWYQQSLDQGLQFLIQYYNGEERAKGNILERFSAQQFPDLHSELNLSSLELGDSALYFCASSGTGGGTEAFFGQGTRLTVV.

The genes are TRBV6-6 and TRBJ2-1, with D perhaps TRBD2 (5 bases). Germline CDR1 and CDR2: MNHNY and SVGAGI (reference sequence). The CDR3 is made up of 12 amino acids. Deletions cut 8 bases from V and 4 bases from J, with 9 bases between. The CDR3 sequence: CASEGEYNEQFF. CDR3 coding DNA: TGTGCCAGCGAGGGAGAATACAATGAGCAGTTCTTC.

The rearrangement joins TRBV7-9 to TRBJ2-1; D is possibly TRBD1 (5 bases). The CDR3 sequence is 12 residues long. V gave up 7 bases and J gave up 8 bases, with 12 bases separating them. Germline V gene sequence: CDR1 SEHNR, CDR2 FQNEAQ (reference sequence). The CDR3 nucleotides read TGTGCCAGCACGGTTAGGGGCGATGAGCAGTTCTTC. It translates to CASTVRGDEQFF.

This clone was observed a single time. The gene calls are TRBV19 and TRBJ1-2; 9 nucleotides agree with TRBD1. Germline loops: CDR1 LNHDA, CDR2 SQIVND (reference sequence). V trimming: 4 bases; J trimming: 1 base; junction bases outside the gene matches: 22. This CDR3 region has 21 residues. CDR3 DNA: TGTGCCAGTAGTAGTCTCGCCACCGGGTGGGGACAGGGAAATTATAACTATGGCTACACCTTC. Encoded protein: CASSSLATGWGQGNYNYGYTF.

The gene calls are TRBV6-1 and TRBJ1-3; D possibly corresponds to TRBD1 (6 bases). In germline, CDR1 is MNHNS, CDR2 SASEGT. This CDR3 is 18 amino acids long. V lost 3 bases and J lost 0, with 18 bases in between. CDR3 DNA: TGTGCCAGCAGTGAGAACGCAGACAGGTCGAGCTCTGGAAACACCATATATTTT. This encodes CASSENADRSSSGNTIYF.

The genes are TRBV28 and TRBJ2-7; a possible D gene is TRBD2 (6 bases). Germline-derived CDR1 and CDR2 are MDHEN and SYDVKM. The germline V and J ends were trimmed by 4 bases and 2 bases, with 15 bases remaining between them. There are 15 residues in the CDR3. As DNA, the CDR3 is TGTGCCAGCAGTTCGCCCCTAGCGAGGACCTACGAGCAGTACTTC. This encodes CASSSPLARTYEQYF.

This sequence joins TRBV11-2 and TRBJ1-6; D remains unclear. In germline, CDR1 is SGHAT, CDR2 FQNNGV. V shed 2 bases and J shed 15 bases, with 14 bases lying between them. The CDR3 totals 13 residues. DNA of the CDR3: TGTGCCAGCAGCTTACGAGCATCCTCTCTCCTCCACTTT. Translating gives CASSLRASSLLHF.

The rearrangement uses TRBV19 and TRBJ1-2, with D maybe TRBD1 (5 bases). Per germline, CDR1 LNHDA and CDR2 SQIVND (reference sequence). The CDR3 covers 13 residues. V was cut by 3 bases and J by 5 bases, with 10 bases left in between. The CDR3 nucleotides are TGTGCCAGTAGTATTGGGGGGGATTATGGCTACACCTTC. It specifies CASSIGGDYGYTF.

The count of this clone is one. This sequence joins TRBV27 and TRBJ2-7; 7 bases are shared with TRBD1. The CDR3 consists of 14 residues. Trimming cost V 5 bases and J 2 bases; bases outside gene matches: 6. The V gene's germline CDR1 is MNHEY and CDR2 SMNVEV (reference sequence). In nucleotides, the CDR3 is TGTGCCAGCAGTCCGGGGACAGAACCCTACGAGCAGTACTTC. It translates to CASSPGTEPYEQYF.

The chain links TRBV29-1 to TRBJ2-7, with TRBD1 as a possible D gene (6 bases). The CDR3 runs to 14 residues. The V and J ends lost 3 bases and 2 bases respectively, with 14 bases between them. Germline V lookup: CDR1 SQVTM, CDR2 ANQGSEA. CDR3 loop: CSVDGQGSPYEQYF. The CDR3, as DNA: TGCAGCGTTGACGGCCAGGGGAGTCCCTACGAGCAGTACTTC.